This entry describes one TCR beta chain. Its target is not known. This sample was taken from a study of cytomegalovirus exposure and HLA in healthy donors. Findings and limits, study-wide: Reported performance of the classifier showed diagnosis of cytomegalovirus status with high specificity and sensitivity. Rarity marked most TCR sequences, yet some public TCRs occurred in many donors.

Separate from the roughly 710-subject first cohort, the roughly 130-subject validation cohort was the one that the donors belonged to. The repertoire was sequenced with immunoSEQ multiplex PCR; TCRdb's copy has only in-frame clones and lacks some. Counted here are over 100,000 clones, 75% to 90% occurring once; the ten biggest clones make up roughly 1.2%. Germline V CDR1 and CDR2: SNHLY, FYNNEI. The germline V and J ends were trimmed by 6 bases and 4 bases, with 10 bases remaining between them. The CDR3 length is 12 residues. Specimen: PBMCs. This chain uses TRBV2 with TRBJ2-7; a weak D match, TRBD1 (6 bases). The TCR was taken from a young woman in good health and CMV-seronegative. CDR3 in DNA: TGTGCCAGCAGGGTCGGACAGTACGAGCAGTACTTC. Its protein is CASRVGQYEQYF.